This is a list of T cell receptor beta chains from one sample in a study of beta chain features in type 1 diabetes. This table comes from immunoSEQ multiplex PCR, and its TCRdb copy is limited to in-frame clones, with some not included. Among some 350,000 clones, approximately 13% were seen once, and the ten largest hold about 0.016%. The specimen was naive CD4+ T cells from blood. Source of these receptors: a woman aged 18-30 years with type 1 diabetes. Both conserved end residues are part of each CDR3. The D gene is left open where the match is weak. Only some rows state a clone size, as once, few, many or a class for expanded clones.

-	TRBV5-1	TRBJ2-5	-	TGCGCCAGCAGCTCCCACGGGGAGACCCAGTACTTC	CASSSHGETQYF
-	TRBV28	TRBJ2-7	TRBD2	TGTGCCACCCACGGGGGGGGATCCCTTTACGAGCAGTACTTC	CATHGGGSLYEQYF
few	TRBV10-3	TRBJ1-3	-	TGTGCCATCAGTGAACCTCTAAACTCTGGAAACACCATATATTTT	CAISEPLNSGNTIYF
-	TRBV25-1	TRBJ2-2	-	TGTGCCAGCAGTCCCAGGGACACCGGGGAGCTGTTTTTT	CASSPRDTGELFF
few	TRBV30	TRBJ1-5	-	TGTGCCTGGAGTGTCAGGGATAATCAGCCCCAGCATTTT	CAWSVRDNQPQHF
-	TRBV19	TRBJ1-5	-	TGTGCCAGTAGTATAGTAGGCGGGTTCCAGCCCCAGCATTTT	CASSIVGGFQPQHF
-	TRBV7-9	TRBJ2-6	-	TGTGCCAGCAGCCCCCCGGTCGGGGCCAACGTCCTGACTTTC	CASSPPVGANVLTF
-	TRBV28	TRBJ2-7	-	TGTGCCAGCCGTGGAGGGGTTCGCTCCTACGAGCAGTACTTC	CASRGGVRSYEQYF
-	TRBV7-3	TRBJ1-1	-	TGTGCCAGCAGCCCCCGGGGGGTGGATGAAGCTTTCTTT	CASSPRGVDEAFF
few	TRBV7-9	TRBJ2-5	TRBD1	TGTGCCAGCAGCTCCAACACGGGACAGCCTGCGGAGACCCAGTACTTC	CASSSNTGQPAETQYF
few	TRBV28	TRBJ2-5	TRBD1	TGTGCCAGCAGCCCCGGACAGGGGAGGTCGGAGACCCAGTACTTC	CASSPGQGRSETQYF
-	TRBV2	TRBJ2-7	TRBD2	TGTGCCAGCAGGCCGGGACTAGCGCTCTCCTACGAGCAGTACTTC	CASRPGLALSYEQYF
-	TRBV5-1	TRBJ2-6	-	TGCGCCAGCGGCGGAGCGTCTGGGGCCAACGTCCTGACTTTC	CASGGASGANVLTF
few	TRBV11-2	TRBJ2-5	-	TGTGCCAGCAGCTCTCCAACAGGGCCCTACCAAGAGACCCAGTACTTC	CASSSPTGPYQETQYF
-	TRBV7-2	TRBJ2-1	-	TGTGCCAGCAGCCAGCGGACCAATGAGCAGTTCTTC	CASSQRTNEQFF
-	TRBV28	TRBJ2-4	-	TGTGCCAGCAGCCCAACTTCCACGATAGCCAAAAACATTCAGTACTTC	CASSPTSTIAKNIQYF
-	TRBV28	TRBJ1-2	-	TGTGCCAGCAGTTTCCCCGGACGTAGGGGCTATGGCTACACCTTC	CASSFPGRRGYGYTF
-	TRBV4-3	TRBJ2-3	TRBD2	TGCGCCAGCAGCCAAGAAGGAGCGGGAAACACAGATACGCAGTATTTT	CASSQEGAGNTDTQYF
-	TRBV5-4	TRBJ1-2	-	TGTGCCAGCAGCGCTACAGAGAACTATGGCTACACCTTC	CASSATENYGYTF
-	TRBV19	TRBJ2-7	-	TGTGCCAGTAGTAAGGTAGGGGCCTACGAGCAGTACTTC	CASSKVGAYEQYF
few	TRBV18	TRBJ2-1	TRBD2	TGTGCCAGCTTCAAGCGGGAGAAGTCCTACAATGAGCAGTTCTTC	CASFKREKSYNEQFF
few	TRBV28	TRBJ2-7	TRBD1	TGTGCCAGCACCCCCGGGACAGGGAGAGACGAGCAGTACTTC	CASTPGTGRDEQYF
few	TRBV30	TRBJ1-1	-	TGTGCCTGGATTGGGTCAGGTGAAGCTTTCTTT	CAWIGSGEAFF
few	TRBV4-3	TRBJ1-1	TRBD1	TGCGCCAGCAGTCTACAGGGGGGGAACACTGAAGCTTTCTTT	CASSLQGGNTEAFF
-	TRBV11-2	TRBJ2-1	-	TGTGCCAGCAGCTCCGATCTAGCGTCATTACAGTTCTTC	CASSSDLASLQFF
few	TRBV4-1	TRBJ1-1	-	TGCGCCAGCAGGGCAGGGGACATGAACACTGAAGCTTTCTTT	CASRAGDMNTEAFF
few	TRBV18	TRBJ2-1	TRBD1	TGTGCCAGCTCACCAGGACAGGGTTACGAGCAGTTCTTC	CASSPGQGYEQFF
few	TRBV5-1	TRBJ2-5	TRBD1	TGCGCCAACCAGGACAGGGGGGAGACCCAGTACTTC	CANQDRGETQYF
-	TRBV18	TRBJ2-7	TRBD2	TGTGCCAGCTCACCTACCGGGACTAGCGTTTACGAGCAGTACTTC	CASSPTGTSVYEQYF
-	TRBV5-1	TRBJ1-2	TRBD1	TGCGCCAGCAGCCAGGCCGGACAGGGGGCCAACTATGGCTACACCTTC	CASSQAGQGANYGYTF
few	TRBV14	TRBJ2-5	-	TGTGCCAGCAGCCAAGATGGGAGTTGGGGAGAGACCCAGTACTTC	CASSQDGSWGETQYF
-	TRBV16	TRBJ2-7	TRBD2	TGTGCCAGCAGCCAAAGTAGCGGGAGTTACGAGCAGTACTTC	CASSQSSGSYEQYF
-	TRBV11-2	TRBJ2-1	TRBD2	TGTGCCAGCAGCTCGATTGGGACTAGCGGGAGGAGGTCCTACAATGAGCAGTTCTTC	CASSSIGTSGRRSYNEQFF
-	TRBV7-9	TRBJ2-1	TRBD2	TGTGCCAGCAGCTTCACTAGCGAAATCGATGAGCAGTTCTTC	CASSFTSEIDEQFF
few	TRBV18	TRBJ2-7	-	TGTGCCAGCTCCTTGTTGGACACTTCCTACGAGCAGTACTTC	CASSLLDTSYEQYF
-	TRBV12-5	TRBJ2-3	-	TGTGCTAGTGGTTTTGCAGGGACAGATACGCAGTATTTT	CASGFAGTDTQYF
-	TRBV25-1	TRBJ2-5	TRBD2	TGTGCCAGCAGTGAATGGCCTAGCGGCCAAGAGACCCAGTACTTC	CASSEWPSGQETQYF
few	TRBV11-2	TRBJ2-5	-	TGTGCCAGCAGGGAGACTAGTAGAAGCGTCGAGACCCAGTACTTC	CASRETSRSVETQYF